This is a list of T cell receptor beta chains from one sample in a study of vaccination and CD4 T cells after COVID-19. TCRdb re-analysed the PCR reads in MiXCR, keeping a single row per CDR3 protein. The table has 25,000 to 35,000 distinct CDR3 sequences, about 50% seen once. The material sequenced was CD4+ T cells from blood, taken about 7 months after SARS-CoV-2 vaccination. The receptors stem from a human donor who had recovered from COVID-19. Both conserved end residues are part of each CDR3. A D gene is named only where the DNA matches it firmly. Clone sizes are given selectively: once, few, many, or a class where the clone is expanded.

>TRBV6-1|TRBD2|-|TRBJ2-1
CASSRGLAGVDEQFF
TGTGCCAGCAGCCGGGGACTAGCGGGAGTCGATGAGCAGTTCTTC
>TRBV4-1|-|-|TRBJ2-1
CASSQGPPSYNEQFF
TGCGCCAGCAGCCAAGGGCCCCCCTCCTACAATGAGCAGTTCTTC
>TRBV6-1|TRBD1|-|TRBJ2-1
CASSLGTGGLDEQFF
TGTGCCAGCAGCCTTGGGACAGGGGGTCTCGATGAGCAGTTCTTC
>TRBV7-2|TRBD1|few|TRBJ2-5
CASSLLRTGGRETQYF
TGTGCCAGCAGCTTACTCCGGACAGGGGGCAGGGAGACCCAGTACTTC
>TRBV6-4|-|-|TRBJ2-3
CASSVWPSNTQYF
TGTGCCAGCAGTGTTTGGCCCTCGAATACGCAGTATTTT
>TRBV28|TRBD2|-|TRBJ2-3
CASSRLAGDTDTQYF
TGTGCCAGCAGTCGACTAGCGGGAGACACAGATACGCAGTATTTT
>TRBV4-3|TRBD1|-|TRBJ1-1
CASSHHIQDRGLLQAFF
TGCGCCAGCAGCCACCACATACAGGACAGGGGGCTTTTACAAGCTTTCTTT
>TRBV19|-|-|TRBJ2-1
CASSRLHGYNEQFF
TGTGCCAGTAGTAGACTCCACGGGTACAATGAGCAGTTCTTC
>TRBV7-9|-|-|TRBJ2-1
CASSSNKRDYNEQFF
TGTGCCAGCAGCTCAAACAAAAGGGACTACAATGAGCAGTTCTTC
>TRBV7-8|TRBD2|few|TRBJ2-1
CASGGRALNEQFF
TGTGCCAGCGGCGGGAGGGCCCTTAATGAGCAGTTCTTC
>TRBV18|-|-|TRBJ2-5
CASSPQRGETQYF
TGTGCCAGCTCACCACAGAGAGGGGAGACCCAGTACTTC
>TRBV7-6|-|-|TRBJ2-7
CASSSIGSYEQYF
TGTGCCAGCAGTTCTATAGGCTCCTACGAGCAGTACTTC
>TRBV6-1|-|few|TRBJ2-6
CASSAHKSGANVLTF
TGTGCCAGCAGTGCCCACAAGTCTGGGGCCAACGTCCTGACTTTC
>TRBV7-8|-|-|TRBJ2-3
CASSDQGLDTQYF
TGTGCCAGCAGCGATCAGGGTTTGGATACGCAGTATTTT
>TRBV7-9|TRBD1|-|TRBJ2-1
CASRPKTGLNEQFF
TGTGCCAGCAGACCTAAGACAGGGTTGAATGAGCAGTTCTTC
>TRBV7-9|TRBD1|-|TRBJ1-1
CASSFSGQGAPEAFF
TGTGCCAGCAGCTTTTCGGGACAGGGGGCCCCTGAAGCTTTCTTT
>TRBV7-9|-|-|TRBJ2-1
CASSSDSRANEQFF
TGTGCCAGCAGCTCCGACTCAAGGGCCAATGAGCAGTTCTTC
>TRBV6-1|TRBD2|-|TRBJ2-1
CASSDLAGERPSHGQFF
TGTGCCAGCAGTGATCTAGCGGGGGAACGTCCCTCGCACGGGCAGTTCTTC
>TRBV19|TRBD1|-|TRBJ1-2
CASRMTGYGYTF
TGTGCCAGTAGGATGACAGGGTATGGCTACACCTTC
>TRBV2|TRBD1|-|TRBJ1-6
CASSRDGTGGNSPLHF
TGTGCCAGCAGCCGGGATGGGACAGGGGGGAATTCACCCCTCCACTTT
>TRBV20-1|-|-|TRBJ2-3
CSARATSGGAAAGGPTDTQYF
TGCAGTGCTAGAGCTACTTCAGGGGGCGCGGCGGCGGGAGGACCCACAGATACGCAGTATTTT
>TRBV7-9|-|-|TRBJ2-6
CASSFGQGPGANVLTF
TGTGCCAGCAGCTTCGGGCAGGGCCCTGGGGCCAACGTCCTGACTTTC
>TRBV7-8|TRBD2|-|TRBJ2-3
CASSRALGLAGGDTQYF
TGTGCCAGCAGCCGAGCGCTTGGACTAGCGGGAGGTGATACGCAGTATTTT
>TRBV7-9|-|-|TRBJ2-3
CASSFTDTQYF
TGTGCCAGCAGCTTTACGGATACGCAGTATTTT
>TRBV7-2|-|-|TRBJ1-1
CASSLGQGGMNTEAFF
TGTGCCAGCAGCTTAGGGCAGGGTGGGATGAACACTGAAGCTTTCTTT
>TRBV2|-|-|TRBJ2-7
CASSVREQYF
TGTGCCAGCAGTGTTCGCGAGCAGTACTTC
>TRBV7-9|-|-|TRBJ2-3
CASSLERDITDTQYF
TGTGCCAGCAGCTTAGAACGGGATATAACAGATACGCAGTATTTT
>TRBV7-8|-|few|TRBJ1-3
CASSLGWSGNTIYF
TGTGCCAGCAGCTTAGGGTGGTCTGGAAACACCATATATTTT
>TRBV15|-|few|TRBJ2-6
CATSREGAGANVLTF
TGTGCCACCAGCAGAGAGGGGGCTGGGGCCAACGTCCTGACTTTC
>TRBV20-1|-|-|TRBJ2-4
CSAKYGKGTEYELAKNIQYF
TGCAGTGCCAAGTACGGAAAAGGCACCGAGTATGAGCTAGCCAAAAACATTCAGTACTTC
>TRBV7-3|-|few|TRBJ2-3
CASSPPNADTQYF
TGTGCCAGCAGCCCCCCGAACGCAGATACGCAGTATTTT
>TRBV18|-|-|TRBJ2-3
CASSPLGTDTQYF
TGTGCCAGCTCACCCCTGGGGACAGATACGCAGTATTTT
>TRBV11-2|-|-|TRBJ2-7
CASSLVGTIHEQYF
TGTGCCAGCAGCTTAGTTGGGACAATCCACGAGCAGTACTTC
>TRBV6-1|TRBD2|few|TRBJ2-7
CASIPLGGSSYEQYF
TGTGCCAGCATCCCCCTCGGCGGGAGCTCCTACGAGCAGTACTTC
>TRBV20-1|-|-|TRBJ1-5
CSARDRGWGQPQHF
TGCAGTGCTAGAGATCGGGGCTGGGGTCAGCCCCAGCATTTT
>TRBV25-1|-|-|TRBJ2-5
CASKNSVGPQETQYF
TGTGCCAGCAAAAATTCAGTGGGACCCCAAGAGACCCAGTACTTC
>TRBV7-2|-|-|TRBJ2-3
CASSLEIGDQRADTDTQYF
TGTGCCAGCAGCTTAGAGATAGGAGACCAGCGGGCGGACACAGATACGCAGTATTTT
>TRBV6-2/TRBV6-3|-|-|TRBJ2-5
CASRRPGQETQYF
TGTGCCAGCAGGCGACCCGGCCAAGAGACCCAGTACTTC
>TRBV6-1|-|-|TRBJ2-3
CASSPWELTRQGTDTQYF
TGTGCCAGCAGTCCGTGGGAATTGACGAGGCAGGGCACAGATACGCAGTATTTT
>TRBV6-1|-|few|TRBJ2-3
CASSTGEGGADTQYF
TGTGCCAGCAGTACAGGGGAGGGAGGCGCAGATACGCAGTATTTT
>TRBV20-1|-|-|TRBJ1-2
CSARGPRTDYNYGYTF
TGCAGTGCTAGAGGCCCACGGACAGATTATAACTATGGCTACACCTTC
>TRBV7-2|-|-|TRBJ2-7
CASSFAVESYEQYF
TGTGCCAGCAGCTTTGCAGTGGAGTCCTACGAGCAGTACTTC
>TRBV6-1|-|-|TRBJ2-2
CASSPPGTGELFF
TGTGCCAGCAGCCCACCGGGCACCGGGGAGCTGTTTTTT
>TRBV28|TRBD2|-|TRBJ2-1
CASSPTSGNTYNEQFF
TGTGCCAGCAGCCCGACTAGCGGGAACACCTACAATGAGCAGTTCTTC
>TRBV10-3|TRBD1|-|TRBJ2-5
CAISTGTGDQETQYF
TGTGCCATCAGTACCGGGACAGGGGATCAAGAGACCCAGTACTTC
>TRBV20-1|-|-|TRBJ2-7
CSARTHEYYEQYF
TGCAGTGCTCGAACTCACGAGTACTACGAGCAGTACTTC
>TRBV28|TRBD2|-|TRBJ2-1
CASSISTSGSVNEQFF
TGTGCCAGCAGTATTTCGACTAGCGGGAGTGTGAATGAGCAGTTCTTC
>TRBV6-1|-|-|TRBJ1-1
CASSEFTRGAADGAFF
TGTGCCAGCAGTGAATTCACGCGGGGGGCCGCGGACGGTGCTTTCTTT
>TRBV20-1|-|-|TRBJ1-1
CSARRVRWDTEAFF
TGCAGTGCTAGAAGAGTTAGGTGGGACACTGAAGCTTTCTTT
>TRBV6-5|-|-|TRBJ1-6
CASSYGQTNSPLHF
TGTGCCAGCAGTTACGGACAGACTAATTCACCCCTCCACTTT
>TRBV19|-|-|TRBJ2-2
CASNGAANTGELFF
TGTGCCAGTAATGGAGCTGCGAACACCGGGGAGCTGTTTTTT
>TRBV20-1|-|-|TRBJ1-5
CSAKSSEQGNQPQHF
TGCAGTGCTAAATCGAGCGAACAGGGCAATCAGCCCCAGCATTTT
>TRBV6-4|-|few|TRBJ2-3
CASSDRTDTDTQYF
TGTGCCAGCAGTGACCGGACAGACACAGATACGCAGTATTTT
>TRBV19|-|few|TRBJ1-5
CASSIQGRSNQPQHF
TGTGCCAGTAGTATCCAGGGCCGGAGCAATCAGCCCCAGCATTTT
>TRBV7-9|TRBD1|-|TRBJ2-7
CASSLTGTGVPLRGTYEQYF
TGTGCCAGCAGCTTGACCGGGACAGGGGTTCCGTTAAGGGGGACTTACGAGCAGTACTTC
>TRBV6-4|-|few|TRBJ2-1
CASSDSAGSYNEQFF
TGTGCCAGCAGTGACTCGGCGGGCTCCTACAATGAGCAGTTCTTC
>TRBV6-4|TRBD1|-|TRBJ1-5
CASKDRGWDQPQHF
TGTGCCAGCAAAGACAGGGGGTGGGATCAGCCCCAGCATTTT
>TRBV7-9|-|few|TRBJ2-7
CASSLNRRSSYEQYF
TGTGCCAGCAGCTTAAATCGCAGGAGCTCCTACGAGCAGTACTTC
>TRBV6-1|-|-|TRBJ2-1
CATSLGHEQFF
TGTGCCACCTCCCTCGGGCATGAGCAGTTCTTC
>TRBV19|TRBD1|-|TRBJ2-7
CASSTRQGKSYEQYF
TGTGCCAGTAGTACCCGACAGGGTAAGTCCTACGAGCAGTACTTC